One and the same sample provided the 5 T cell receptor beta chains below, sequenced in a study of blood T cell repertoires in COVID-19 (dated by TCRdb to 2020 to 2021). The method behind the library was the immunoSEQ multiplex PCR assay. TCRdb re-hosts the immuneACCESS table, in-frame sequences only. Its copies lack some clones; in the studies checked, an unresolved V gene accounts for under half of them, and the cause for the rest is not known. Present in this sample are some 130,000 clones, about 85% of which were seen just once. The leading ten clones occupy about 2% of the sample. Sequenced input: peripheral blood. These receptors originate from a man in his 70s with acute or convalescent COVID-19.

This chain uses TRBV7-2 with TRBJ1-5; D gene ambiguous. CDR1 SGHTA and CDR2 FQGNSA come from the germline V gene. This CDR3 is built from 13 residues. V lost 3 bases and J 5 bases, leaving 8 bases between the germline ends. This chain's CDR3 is CASSFSTDQPQHF. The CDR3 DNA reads TGTGCCAGCAGCTTCTCAACAGATCAGCCCCAGCATTTT.

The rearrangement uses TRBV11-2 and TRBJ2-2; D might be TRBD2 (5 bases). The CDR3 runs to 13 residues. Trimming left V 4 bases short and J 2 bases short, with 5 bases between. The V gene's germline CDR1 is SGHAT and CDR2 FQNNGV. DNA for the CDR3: TGTGCCAGCAGCTGGACTAACACCGGGGAGCTGTTTTTT. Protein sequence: CASSWTNTGELFF.

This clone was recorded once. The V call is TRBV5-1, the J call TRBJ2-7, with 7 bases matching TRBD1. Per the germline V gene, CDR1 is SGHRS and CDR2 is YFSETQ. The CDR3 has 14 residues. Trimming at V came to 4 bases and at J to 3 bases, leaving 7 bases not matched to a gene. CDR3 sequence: CASSGPTGNYEQYF. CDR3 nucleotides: TGCGCCAGCAGCGGACCGACAGGGAACTACGAGCAGTACTTC.

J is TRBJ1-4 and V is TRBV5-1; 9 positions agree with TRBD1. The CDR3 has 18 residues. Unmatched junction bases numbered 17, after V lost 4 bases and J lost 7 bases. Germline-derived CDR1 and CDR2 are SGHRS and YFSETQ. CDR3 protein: CASSPLPPGTGRGEKLFF. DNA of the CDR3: TGCGCCAGCAGCCCCCTTCCCCCCGGGACAGGGAGAGGTGAAAAACTGTTTTTT.

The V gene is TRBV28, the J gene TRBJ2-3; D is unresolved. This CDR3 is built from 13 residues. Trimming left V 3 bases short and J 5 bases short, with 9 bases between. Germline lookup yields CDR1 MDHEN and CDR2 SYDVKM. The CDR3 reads CASSLGPRDTQYF. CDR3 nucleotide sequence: TGTGCCAGCAGTTTGGGCCCTCGAGATACGCAGTATTTT.